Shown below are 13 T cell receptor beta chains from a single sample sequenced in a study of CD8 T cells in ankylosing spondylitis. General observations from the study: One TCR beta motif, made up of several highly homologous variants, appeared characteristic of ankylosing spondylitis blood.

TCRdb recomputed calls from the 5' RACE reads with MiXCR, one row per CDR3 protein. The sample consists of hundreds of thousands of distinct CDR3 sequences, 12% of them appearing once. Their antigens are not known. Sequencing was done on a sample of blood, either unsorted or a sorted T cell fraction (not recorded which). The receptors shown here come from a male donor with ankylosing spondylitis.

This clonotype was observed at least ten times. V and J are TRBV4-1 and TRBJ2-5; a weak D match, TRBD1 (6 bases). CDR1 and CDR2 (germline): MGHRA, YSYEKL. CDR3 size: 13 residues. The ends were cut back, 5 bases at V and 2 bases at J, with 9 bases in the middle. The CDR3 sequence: CASSTQGQETQYF. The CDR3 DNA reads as TGCGCCAGCAGCACCCAGGGGCAAGAGACCCAGTACTTC.

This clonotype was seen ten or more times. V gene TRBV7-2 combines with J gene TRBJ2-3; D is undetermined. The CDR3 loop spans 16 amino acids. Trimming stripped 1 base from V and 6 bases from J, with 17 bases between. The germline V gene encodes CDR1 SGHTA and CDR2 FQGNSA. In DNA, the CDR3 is TGTGCCAGCAGCTTAGACACGCGCGCAAGGTGGGATACGCAGTATTTT. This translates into CASSLDTRARWDTQYF.

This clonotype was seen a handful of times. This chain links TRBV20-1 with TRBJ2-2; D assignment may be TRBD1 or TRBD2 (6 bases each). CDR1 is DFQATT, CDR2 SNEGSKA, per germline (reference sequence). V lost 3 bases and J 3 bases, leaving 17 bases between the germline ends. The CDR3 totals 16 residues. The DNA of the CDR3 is TGCAGTGCTAGTGGCAATACGGGGGCAGACACCGGGGAGCTGTTTTTT. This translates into CSASGNTGADTGELFF.

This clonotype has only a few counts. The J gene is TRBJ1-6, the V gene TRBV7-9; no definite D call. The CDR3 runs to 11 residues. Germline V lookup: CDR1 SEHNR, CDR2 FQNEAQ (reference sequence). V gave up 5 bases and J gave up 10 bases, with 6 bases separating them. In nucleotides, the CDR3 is TGTGCCAGCAGCACCATATCACCCCTCCACTTT. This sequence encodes CASSTISPLHF.

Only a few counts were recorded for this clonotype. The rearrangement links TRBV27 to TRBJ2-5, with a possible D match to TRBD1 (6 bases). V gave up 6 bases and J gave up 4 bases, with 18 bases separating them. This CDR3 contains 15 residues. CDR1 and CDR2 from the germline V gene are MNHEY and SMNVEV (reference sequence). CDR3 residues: CASSPRGRFGETQYF. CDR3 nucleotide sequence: TGTGCCAGCAGCCCCAGGGGCAGGTTTGGAGAGACCCAGTACTTC.

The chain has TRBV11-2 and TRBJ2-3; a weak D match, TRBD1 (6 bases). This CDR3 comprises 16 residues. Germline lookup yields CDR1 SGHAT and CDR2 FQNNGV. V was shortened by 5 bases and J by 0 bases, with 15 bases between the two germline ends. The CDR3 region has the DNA TGTGCCAGCAGCCCCTGGACAGATCCTAGCACAGATACGCAGTATTTT. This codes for CASSPWTDPSTDTQYF.

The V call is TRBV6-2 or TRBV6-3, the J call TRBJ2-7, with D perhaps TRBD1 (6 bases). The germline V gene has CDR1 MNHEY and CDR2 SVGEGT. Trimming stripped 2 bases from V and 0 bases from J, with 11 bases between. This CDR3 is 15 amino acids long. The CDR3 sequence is CASSYLNRASYEQYF. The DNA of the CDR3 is TGTGCCAGCAGTTACCTAAACAGGGCCTCCTACGAGCAGTACTTC.

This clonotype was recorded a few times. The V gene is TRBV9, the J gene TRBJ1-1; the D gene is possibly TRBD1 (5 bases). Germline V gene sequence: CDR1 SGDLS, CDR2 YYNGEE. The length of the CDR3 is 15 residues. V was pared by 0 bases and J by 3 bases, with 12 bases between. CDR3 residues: CASSVGGGGYTEAFF. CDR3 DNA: TGTGCCAGCAGCGTAGGGGGGGGAGGGTACACTGAAGCTTTCTTT.

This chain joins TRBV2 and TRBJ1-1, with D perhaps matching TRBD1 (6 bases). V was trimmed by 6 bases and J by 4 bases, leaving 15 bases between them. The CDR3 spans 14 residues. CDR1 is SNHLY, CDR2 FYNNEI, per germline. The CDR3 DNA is TGTGCCAGCAGCCCACAGGGAGGGATCACTGAAGCTTTCTTT. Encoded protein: CASSPQGGITEAFF.

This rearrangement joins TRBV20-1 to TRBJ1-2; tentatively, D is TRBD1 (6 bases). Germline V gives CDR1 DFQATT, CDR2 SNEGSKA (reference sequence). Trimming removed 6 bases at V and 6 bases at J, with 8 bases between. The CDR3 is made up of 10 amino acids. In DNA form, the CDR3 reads TGCAGTGCCCACAGGGATGGCTACACCTTC. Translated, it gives CSAHRDGYTF.

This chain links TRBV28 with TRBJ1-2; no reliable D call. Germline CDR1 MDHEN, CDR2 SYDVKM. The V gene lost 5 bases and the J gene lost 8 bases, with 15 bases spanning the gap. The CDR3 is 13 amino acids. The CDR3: CASSPPPVKGYTF. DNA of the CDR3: TGTGCCAGCAGTCCCCCACCGGTGAAGGGCTACACCTTC.

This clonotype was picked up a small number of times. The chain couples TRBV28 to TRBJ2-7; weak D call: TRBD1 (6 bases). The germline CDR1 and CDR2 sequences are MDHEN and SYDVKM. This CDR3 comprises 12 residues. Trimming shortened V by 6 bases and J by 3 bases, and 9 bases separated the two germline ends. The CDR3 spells CASRTGSYEQYF. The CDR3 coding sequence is TGTGCCAGCAGAACAGGGAGCTACGAGCAGTACTTC.

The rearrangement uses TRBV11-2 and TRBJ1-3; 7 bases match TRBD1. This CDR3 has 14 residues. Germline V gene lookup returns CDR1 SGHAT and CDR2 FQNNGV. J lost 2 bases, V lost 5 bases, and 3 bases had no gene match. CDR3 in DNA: TGTGCCAGCAGCCCGACAGGGACTGGAAACACCATATATTTT. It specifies CASSPTGTGNTIYF.